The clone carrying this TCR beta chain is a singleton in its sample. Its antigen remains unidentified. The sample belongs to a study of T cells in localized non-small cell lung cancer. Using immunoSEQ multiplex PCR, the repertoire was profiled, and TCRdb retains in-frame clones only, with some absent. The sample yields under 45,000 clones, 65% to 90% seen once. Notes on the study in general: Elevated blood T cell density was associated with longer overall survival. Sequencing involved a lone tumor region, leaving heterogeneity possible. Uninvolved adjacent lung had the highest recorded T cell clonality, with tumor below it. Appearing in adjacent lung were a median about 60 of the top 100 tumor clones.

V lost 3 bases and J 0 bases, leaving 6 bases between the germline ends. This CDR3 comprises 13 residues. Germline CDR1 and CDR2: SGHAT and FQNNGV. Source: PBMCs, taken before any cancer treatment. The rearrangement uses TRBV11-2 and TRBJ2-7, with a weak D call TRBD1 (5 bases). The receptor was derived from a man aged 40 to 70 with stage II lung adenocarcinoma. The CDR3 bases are TGTGCCAGCAGCTTGGACAACTCCTACGAGCAGTACTTC. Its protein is CASSLDNSYEQYF.